The 26 T cell receptor beta chains in this list originate from one sample, sequenced in a study of T cell responses to AZD1222 COVID-19 vaccine. Only in-frame clones appear in the TCRdb table, and some are missing; sequencing was by immunoSEQ multiplex PCR. The repertoire holds around 100,000 clones, with nearly 90% as singletons. The sample here was peripheral blood, taken on day 0 of AZD1222 vaccination. These receptors were obtained from an adult in good health.

The CDR3: CAISESRADTQYF. The CDR3 region has the DNA TGTGCCATCAGTGAGTCGAGGGCAGATACGCAGTATTTT. The chain combines TRBV10-3 with TRBJ2-3; D is possibly TRBD2 (5 bases). V was trimmed by 0 bases and J by 4 bases, leaving 5 bases between them. This CDR3 region has 13 residues. Per germline, CDR1 ENHRY and CDR2 SYGVKD.

This clone was found once. The V gene is TRBV9, the J gene TRBJ2-7; D not certain. The V gene's germline CDR1 is SGDLS and CDR2 YYNGEE. V dropped 0 bases and J dropped 6 bases, with 13 bases sitting between them. This CDR3 spans 14 amino acids. CDR3 loop: CASSVGGFFPEQYF. The CDR3 region has the DNA TGTGCCAGCAGCGTAGGAGGTTTTTTTCCCGAGCAGTACTTC.

This sequence joins TRBV5-6 and TRBJ2-3; 8 bases agree with TRBD2. CDR1 is SGHDT, CDR2 YYEEEE, per germline. Trimming cost V 4 bases and J 0 bases; bases outside gene matches: 4. This CDR3 is 15 amino acids long. CDR3 sequence reads: CASSPGTSSTDTQYF. Here the CDR3 DNA reads TGTGCCAGCAGCCCCGGGACTAGTAGCACAGATACGCAGTATTTT.

The CDR3 loop is CASSLGSNTEAFF. In nucleotides, the CDR3 is TGTGCCAGCAGTTTAGGGTCGAACACTGAAGCTTTCTTT. The chain links TRBV12-3 or TRBV12-4 to TRBJ1-1, with unresolved D. V lost 1 base to trimming and J lost 1 base, with 4 bases between them. This CDR3 region has 13 residues.

This clone was seen a handful of times. The chain couples TRBV6-1 to TRBJ2-7, with D perhaps TRBD2 (8 bases). The CDR3 extends over 19 amino acids. Germline-derived CDR1 and CDR2 are MNHNS and SASEGT. Trimming took 4 bases from V and 5 from J, leaving 30 bases between them. The CDR3 reads CASSGRARDSSQLADEQYF. DNA of the CDR3: TGTGCCAGCAGTGGTCGGGCCCGGGACAGCTCTCAACTAGCGGACGAGCAGTACTTC.

The chain carries TRBV20-1 and TRBJ1-2; 7 nucleotides align to TRBD1. The trim removed 3 bases at V and 6 bases at J, leaving 1 base unmatched. Germline CDR1 reads DFQATT; CDR2 reads SNEGSKA (reference sequence). CDR3 length: 11 residues. The DNA of the CDR3 is TGCAGTGCTAGGCAGGGGGATGGCTACACCTTC. It encodes CSARQGDGYTF.

The chain recombines TRBV21-1 with TRBJ1-2. TRBV21-1 is a recognized pseudogene. The CDR3 is made up of 11 amino acids. For the CDR3, the DNA is TGTGCCAGCAGGACGTTTTATGGCTACACCTTC. This codes for CASRTFYGYTF.

The V call is TRBV6-8, the J call TRBJ2-4; D may be TRBD1 or TRBD2 (6 bases each). The CDR3 runs to 17 residues. Trimming pared 0 bases from V and 0 bases from J, leaving 12 bases between. In germline, CDR1 is MNHGY, CDR2 SAAAGT. The CDR3 DNA is TGTGCCAGCAGTTACTCGAGGGGGGCCTTAGCCAAAAACATTCAGTACTTC. Amino acid sequence: CASSYSRGALAKNIQYF.

The rearrangement uses TRBV2 and TRBJ1-5; maybe TRBD1 (6 bases). This CDR3 is built from 14 residues. Germline-derived CDR1 and CDR2 are SNHLY and FYNNEI. V gave up 6 bases and J gave up 2 bases, with 11 bases separating them. The CDR3, as DNA: TGTGCCAGCAGACAGGGAGGGGGCAATCAGCCCCAGCATTTT. Encoded protein: CASRQGGGNQPQHF. The full variable domain, its missing parts supplied by reference TRBV2 and TRBJ1-5, is EPEVTQTPSHQVTQMGQEVILRCVPISNHLYFYWYRQILGQKVEFLVSFYNNEISEKSEIFDDQFSVERPDGSNFTLKIRSTKLEDSAMYFCASRQGGGNQPQHFGDGTRLSIL.

The table lists this clone with a count of one. The rearrangement joins TRBV7-8 to TRBJ1-3, with D unclear. The germline V gene has CDR1 SGHVS and CDR2 FQNEAQ. This CDR3 contains 17 residues. V lost 2 bases, J lost 0 bases, and 14 bases lay in between. CDR3: CASSLRKSGLSGNTIYF. Written as DNA, the CDR3 is TGTGCCAGCAGCTTACGGAAGTCAGGCCTCTCTGGAAACACCATATATTTT.

The V gene is TRBV7-2, the J gene TRBJ2-5, with D possibly TRBD1 on 5 matching bases. Per germline, CDR1 SGHTA and CDR2 FQGNSA. The V and J ends lost 2 bases and 5 bases respectively, with 6 bases between them. The CDR3 length is 12 residues. DNA for the CDR3: TGTGCCAGCAGCTTATACAGGGAGACCCAGTACTTC. Translating gives CASSLYRETQYF.

This chain joins TRBV18 and TRBJ1-5; TRBD1 matches 9 bases. Trimming at V came to 5 bases and at J to 4 bases, leaving 6 bases not matched to a gene. This CDR3 region has 15 residues. The germline V gene encodes CDR1 KGHSH and CDR2 LQKENI. CDR3 coding DNA: TGTGCCAGCTCAACATCGGACAGGGGAAATCAGCCCCAGCATTTT. It yields the protein CASSTSDRGNQPQHF.

The chain carries TRBV28 and TRBJ2-3; D is possibly TRBD1 (8 bases). Germline lookup yields CDR1 MDHEN and CDR2 SYDVKM. The CDR3 sequence is 17 residues long. V lost 8 bases and J 0 bases, leaving 21 bases between the germline ends. The CDR3 nucleotides are TGTGCCAGCCAGACAGGGGCCGCGGGGGCTAGCACAGATACGCAGTATTTT. It codes for CASQTGAAGASTDTQYF. The full variable domain, its missing parts supplied by reference TRBV28 and TRBJ2-3, is DVKVTQSSRYLVKRTGEKVFLECVQDMDHENMFWYRQDPGLGLRLIYFSYDVKMKEKGDIPEGYSVSREKKERFSLILESASTNQTSMYLCASQTGAAGASTDTQYFGPGTRLTVL.

The chain joins TRBV24-1 to TRBJ2-2, with D perhaps assigned TRBD1 or TRBD2 (5 bases each). Between the trimmed V and J ends, which lost 4 bases and 4 bases, there was a span of 24 bases. The CDR3 covers 19 residues. Germline values: CDR1 KGHDR, CDR2 SFDVKD. CDR3 region: CATSDPRDPGFFGTGELFF. For the CDR3, the DNA is TGTGCCACCAGTGACCCACGGGACCCCGGCTTTTTCGGCACCGGGGAGCTGTTTTTT.

The rearrangement uses TRBV7-9 and TRBJ2-1; TRBD2 aligns across 7 bases. V lost 7 bases, J lost 5 bases, and 11 bases stayed unmatched. Germline V lookup: CDR1 SEHNR, CDR2 FQNEAQ (reference sequence). The CDR3 has 15 residues. For the CDR3, the DNA is TGTGCCAGCACCCCACTAGCGAAAAGGGACAATGAGCAGTTCTTC. Translated: CASTPLAKRDNEQFF.

The chain is built from TRBV7-2 and TRBJ1-2, with 10 bases fitting TRBD1. There are 15 residues in the CDR3. V dropped 3 bases and J dropped 4; count of bases not matched to a gene: 5. Germline-derived CDR1 and CDR2 are SGHTA and FQGNSA. The DNA of the CDR3 is TGTGCCAGCAGCTTCCTGGACAGGGGGATCTATGGCTACACCTTC. Translated, it gives CASSFLDRGIYGYTF.

The chain carries TRBV3-1 (or the pseudogene TRBV3-2) and TRBJ1-2; D is undetermined. CDR1 LGHDT and CDR2 YNNKEL come from the germline V gene (reference sequence). The V and J ends lost 3 bases and 6 bases respectively, with 8 bases between them. CDR3 length equals 12 residues. In DNA, the CDR3 is TGTGCCAGCAGCCATGGACGGGATGGCTACACCTTC. Encoded protein: CASSHGRDGYTF.

This chain connects TRBV7-3 to TRBJ1-5, with a tentative D call TRBD1 (6 bases). Germline lookup yields CDR1 SGHTA and CDR2 FQGTGA. The CDR3 is 20 residues long. V was shortened by 5 bases and J by 4 bases, with 30 bases between the two germline ends. This CDR3 reads CASSPTVNREFIKGNQPQHF. As DNA, the CDR3 is TGTGCCAGCAGCCCAACTGTAAACAGGGAATTCATTAAGGGGAATCAGCCCCAGCATTTT.

The V call is TRBV18, the J call TRBJ1-4; possible D gene TRBD1, 5 bases. The germline V and J ends were trimmed by 3 bases and 3 bases, with 11 bases remaining between them. This CDR3 has 15 residues. Germline CDR1 is KGHSH and CDR2 is LQKENI. The CDR3 DNA sequence: TGTGCCAGCTCACCGCCCGACAGTCCTAATGAAAAACTGTTTTTT. Its protein product is CASSPPDSPNEKLFF.

This clone came up once. V is TRBV5-1 and J is TRBJ1-5; D gene unclear. Per the germline V gene, CDR1 is SGHRS and CDR2 is YFSETQ. The CDR3 runs to 14 residues. V lost 5 bases, J lost 1 base, and 10 bases lay in between. CDR3 DNA sequence: TGCGCCAGCAGTTCCGGCGACAGCAATCAGCCCCAGCATTTT. Amino acid sequence: CASSSGDSNQPQHF. The full variable domain, with the rest looked up from reference TRBV5-1 and TRBJ1-5, is KAGVTQTPRYLIKTRGQQVTLSCSPISGHRSVSWYQQTPGQGLQFLFEYFSETQRNKGNFPGRFSGRQFSNSRSEMNVSTLELGDSALYLCASSSGDSNQPQHFGDGTRLSIL.

The chain joins TRBV2 to TRBJ2-2; 12 bases line up with TRBD2. The CDR3 length is 18 residues. V dropped 3 bases and J dropped 4; count of bases not matched to a gene: 9. Germline V CDR1 and CDR2: SNHLY, FYNNEI. The CDR3 nucleotides are TGTGCCAGCAGTGAGAGACTAGCGGGGGCCGGGAGCACCGGGGAGCTGTTTTTT. Translating it yields CASSERLAGAGSTGELFF.

The rearrangement links TRBV29-1 to TRBJ1-2, with D unresolved. CDR3 size: 10 residues. The ends were cut back, 1 base at V and 8 bases at J, with 5 bases in the middle. Germline V gives CDR1 SQVTM, CDR2 ANQGSEA. CDR3 protein: CSVEAGGYTF. The CDR3 coding sequence is TGCAGCGTTGAAGCGGGCGGCTACACCTTC.

The chain couples TRBV3-1 (or the pseudogene TRBV3-2) to TRBJ1-1; D call uncertain. V shed 6 bases and J shed 2 bases, with 10 bases lying between them. The CDR3 runs 13 residues. Per germline, CDR1 LGHDT and CDR2 YNNKEL (reference sequence). The CDR3 sequence is CASRDVGNTEAFF. The CDR3 DNA is TGTGCCAGCAGGGACGTCGGTAACACTGAAGCTTTCTTT.

The chain uses TRBV18 and TRBJ1-2; unclear D gene. The CDR3 length is 16 residues. Germline loops: CDR1 KGHSH, CDR2 LQKENI. V was trimmed by 0 bases and J by 4 bases, leaving 15 bases between them. The DNA for the CDR3 is TGTGCCAGCTCACCACCGTGGAATGTAGGAATCTATGGCTACACCTTC. As protein: CASSPPWNVGIYGYTF.

V is TRBV15 and J is TRBJ1-4; possible D gene TRBD1, 5 bases. Looked up from germline, CDR1 is LNHNV and CDR2 is YYDKDF (reference sequence). The ends were cut back, 1 base at V and 2 bases at J, with 11 bases in the middle. The CDR3 spans 16 residues. Written as DNA, the CDR3 is TGTGCCACCAGCAGAGGGGGGGGTTGGACTAATGAAAAACTGTTTTTT. Its translation is CATSRGGGWTNEKLFF.

The V gene is TRBV6-5, the J gene TRBJ2-7, with TRBD1 matching 7 bases. The germline V gene encodes CDR1 MNHEY and CDR2 SVGAGI. This CDR3 is built from 14 residues. J was trimmed by 1 base and V by 5 bases; bases with no gene match: 5. DNA for the CDR3: TGTGCCAGCAGTCGCCCGGGACAGTCCTACGAGCAGTACTTC. Residues: CASSRPGQSYEQYF.